The clone carrying this T cell receptor (beta chain) was detected a few times. Its antigen is not identified. The data belong to a study of a mutant IDH1 vaccine in newly diagnosed glioma. Overall study context: The earlier regimen, radiotherapy, temozolomide, or both, was most often both. Findings and caveats of the study: Researchers report vaccine-induced immune responses in over 90% of patients.

TCRdb's copy holds only in-frame clones and misses some; the assay was immunoSEQ multiplex PCR. The data contain 30,000 to 40,000 clones, approximately 89% of them singletons. Noted time point: week 47, end of study. Mutant IDH1 20-mer peptide, at 300 ug, made up each vaccine dose, with topical imiquimod. The CDR3 covers 14 residues. With 0 bases removed from V and 2 bases from J, the gap between germline ends came to 9 bases. CDR1 is SGDLS, CDR2 YYNGEE, per germline. This sample comprised PBMCs, obtained from a glioma patient whose treatment included an IDH1 peptide vaccine. The rearrangement links TRBV9 to TRBJ2-7; D unresolved. This TCR was sampled from a man in his forties with glioma. The CDR3 sequence: CASSVGLQAYEQYF. CDR3 nucleotides: TGTGCCAGCAGCGTAGGTCTCCAGGCCTACGAGCAGTACTTC.